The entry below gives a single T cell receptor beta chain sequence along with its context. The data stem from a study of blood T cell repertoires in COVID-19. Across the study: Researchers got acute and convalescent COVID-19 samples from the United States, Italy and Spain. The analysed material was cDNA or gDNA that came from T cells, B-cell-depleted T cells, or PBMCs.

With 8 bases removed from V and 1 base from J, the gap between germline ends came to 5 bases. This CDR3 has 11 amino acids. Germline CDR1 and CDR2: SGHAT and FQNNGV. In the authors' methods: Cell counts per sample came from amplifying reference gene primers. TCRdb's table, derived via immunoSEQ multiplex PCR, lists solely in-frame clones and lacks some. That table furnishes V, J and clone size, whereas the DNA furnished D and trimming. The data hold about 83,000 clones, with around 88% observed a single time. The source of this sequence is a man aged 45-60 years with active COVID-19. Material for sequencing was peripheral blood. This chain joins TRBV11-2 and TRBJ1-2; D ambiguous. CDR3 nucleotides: TGTGCCAGCTCCAATAACTATGGCTACACCTTC. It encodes CASSNNYGYTF.